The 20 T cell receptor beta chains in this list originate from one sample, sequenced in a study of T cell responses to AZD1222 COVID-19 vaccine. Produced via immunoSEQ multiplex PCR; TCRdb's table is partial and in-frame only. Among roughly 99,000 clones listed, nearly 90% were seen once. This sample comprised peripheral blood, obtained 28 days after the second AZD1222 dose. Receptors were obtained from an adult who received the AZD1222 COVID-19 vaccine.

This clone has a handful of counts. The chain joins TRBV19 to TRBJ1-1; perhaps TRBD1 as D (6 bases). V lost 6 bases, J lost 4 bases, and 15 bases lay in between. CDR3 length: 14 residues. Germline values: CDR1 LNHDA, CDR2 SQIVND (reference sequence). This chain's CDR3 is CASSITGKPTEAFF. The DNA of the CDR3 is TGTGCCAGTAGCATCACAGGGAAGCCCACTGAAGCTTTCTTT. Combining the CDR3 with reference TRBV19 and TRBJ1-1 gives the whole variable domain DGGITQSPKYLFRKEGQNVTLSCEQNLNHDAMYWYRQDPGQGLRLIYYSQIVNDFQKGDIAEGYSVSREKKESFPLTVTSAQKNPTAFYLCASSITGKPTEAFFGQGTRLTVV.

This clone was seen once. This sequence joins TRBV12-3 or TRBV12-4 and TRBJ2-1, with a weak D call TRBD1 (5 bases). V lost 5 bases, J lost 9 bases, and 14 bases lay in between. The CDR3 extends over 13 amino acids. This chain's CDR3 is CASSPQQDPEQFF. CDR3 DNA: TGTGCCAGCAGTCCCCAACAGGACCCTGAGCAGTTCTTC.

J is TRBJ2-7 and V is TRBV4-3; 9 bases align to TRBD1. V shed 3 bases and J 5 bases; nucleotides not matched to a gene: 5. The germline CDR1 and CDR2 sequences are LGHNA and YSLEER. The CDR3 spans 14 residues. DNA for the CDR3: TGCGCCAGCAGCCACACAGGGGGCACGGACGAGCAGTACTTC. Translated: CASSHTGGTDEQYF.

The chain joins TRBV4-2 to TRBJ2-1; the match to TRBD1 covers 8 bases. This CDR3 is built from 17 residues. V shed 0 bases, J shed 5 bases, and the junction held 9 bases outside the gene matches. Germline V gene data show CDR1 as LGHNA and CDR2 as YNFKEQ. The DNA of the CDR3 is TGTGCCAGCAGCCAAGAAGGACAGGGACAGGCGAACAATGAGCAGTTCTTC. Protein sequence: CASSQEGQGQANNEQFF.

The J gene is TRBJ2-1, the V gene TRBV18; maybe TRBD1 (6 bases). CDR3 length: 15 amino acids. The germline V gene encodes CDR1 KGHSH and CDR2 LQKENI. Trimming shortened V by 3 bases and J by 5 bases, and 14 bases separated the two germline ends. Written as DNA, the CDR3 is TGTGCCAGCTCACCGAGTAGGACAGCCCACAATGAGCAGTTCTTC. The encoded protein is CASSPSRTAHNEQFF.

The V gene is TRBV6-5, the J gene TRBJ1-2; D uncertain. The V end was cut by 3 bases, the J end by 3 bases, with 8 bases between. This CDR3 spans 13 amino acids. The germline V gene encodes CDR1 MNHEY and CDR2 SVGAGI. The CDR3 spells CASSYGADYGYTF. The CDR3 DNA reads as TGTGCCAGCAGTTATGGTGCGGACTATGGCTACACCTTC.

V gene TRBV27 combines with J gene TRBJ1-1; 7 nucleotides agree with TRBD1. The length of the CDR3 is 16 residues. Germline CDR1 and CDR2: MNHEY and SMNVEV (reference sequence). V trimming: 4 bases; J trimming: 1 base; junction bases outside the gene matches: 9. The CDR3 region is CASSSPSRTGNTEAFF. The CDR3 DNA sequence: TGTGCCAGCAGTTCCCCCTCCCGGACAGGGAACACTGAAGCTTTCTTT.

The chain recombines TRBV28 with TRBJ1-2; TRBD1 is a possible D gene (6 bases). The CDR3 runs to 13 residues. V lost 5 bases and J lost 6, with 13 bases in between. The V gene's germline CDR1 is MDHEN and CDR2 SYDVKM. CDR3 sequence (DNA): TGTGCCAGCAGTCCCACAGGGATGGATGGCTACACCTTC. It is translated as CASSPTGMDGYTF.

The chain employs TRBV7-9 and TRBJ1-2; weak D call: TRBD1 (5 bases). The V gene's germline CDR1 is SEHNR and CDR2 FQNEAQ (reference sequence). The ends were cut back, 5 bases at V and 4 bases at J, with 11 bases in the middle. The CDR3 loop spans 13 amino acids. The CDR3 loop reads CASSPPGPYGYTF. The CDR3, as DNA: TGTGCCAGCAGCCCCCCAGGGCCCTATGGCTACACCTTC.

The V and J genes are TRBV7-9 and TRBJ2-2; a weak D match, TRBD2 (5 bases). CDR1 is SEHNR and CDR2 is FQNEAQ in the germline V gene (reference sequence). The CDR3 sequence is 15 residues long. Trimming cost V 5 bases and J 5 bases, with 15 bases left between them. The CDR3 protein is CASSPGLARTGELFF. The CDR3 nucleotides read TGTGCCAGCAGCCCCGGACTGGCAAGAACCGGGGAGCTGTTTTTT.

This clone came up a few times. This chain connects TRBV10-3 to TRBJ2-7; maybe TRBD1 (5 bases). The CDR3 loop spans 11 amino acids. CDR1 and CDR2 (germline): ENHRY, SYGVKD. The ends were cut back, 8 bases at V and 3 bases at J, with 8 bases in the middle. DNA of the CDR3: TGTGCCATCGGGGCAGACTACGAGCAGTACTTC. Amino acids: CAIGADYEQYF.

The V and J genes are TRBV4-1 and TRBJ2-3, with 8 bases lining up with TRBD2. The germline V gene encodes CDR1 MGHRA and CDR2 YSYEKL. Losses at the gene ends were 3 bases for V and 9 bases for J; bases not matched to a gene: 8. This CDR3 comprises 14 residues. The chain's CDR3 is CASSQRRGVDTQYF. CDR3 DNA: TGCGCCAGCAGCCAGCGGCGGGGGGTTGACACGCAGTATTTT.

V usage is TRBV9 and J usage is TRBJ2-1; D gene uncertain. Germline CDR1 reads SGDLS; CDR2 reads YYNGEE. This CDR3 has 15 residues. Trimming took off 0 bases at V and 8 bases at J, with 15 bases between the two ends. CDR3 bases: TGTGCCAGCAGCGTAGCGGCTACACCGTGGGATGAGCAGTTCTTC. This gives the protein CASSVAATPWDEQFF. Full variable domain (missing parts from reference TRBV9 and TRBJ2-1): DSGVTQTPKHLITATGQRVTLRCSPRSGDLSVYWYQQSLDQGLQFLIQYYNGEERAKGNILERFSAQQFPDLHSELNLSSLELGDSALYFCASSVAATPWDEQFFGPGTRLTVL.

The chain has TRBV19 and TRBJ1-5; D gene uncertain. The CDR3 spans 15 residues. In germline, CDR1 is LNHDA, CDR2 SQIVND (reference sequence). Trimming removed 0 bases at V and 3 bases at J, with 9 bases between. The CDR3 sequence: CASSIEPRTNQPQHF. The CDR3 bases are TGTGCCAGTAGTATAGAACCGCGAACCAATCAGCCCCAGCATTTT.

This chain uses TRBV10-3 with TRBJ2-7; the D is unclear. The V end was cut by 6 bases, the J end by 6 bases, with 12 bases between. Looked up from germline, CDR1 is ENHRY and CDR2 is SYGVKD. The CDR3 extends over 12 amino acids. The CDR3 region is CAIRGTLGEQYF. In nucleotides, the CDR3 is TGTGCCATCAGGGGAACATTAGGCGAGCAGTACTTC.

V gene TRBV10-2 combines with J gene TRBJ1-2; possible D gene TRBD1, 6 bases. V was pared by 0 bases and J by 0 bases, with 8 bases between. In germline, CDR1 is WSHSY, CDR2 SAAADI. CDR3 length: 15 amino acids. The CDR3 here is CASSESTGSNYGYTF. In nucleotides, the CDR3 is TGCGCCAGCAGTGAGTCGACAGGATCTAACTATGGCTACACCTTC.

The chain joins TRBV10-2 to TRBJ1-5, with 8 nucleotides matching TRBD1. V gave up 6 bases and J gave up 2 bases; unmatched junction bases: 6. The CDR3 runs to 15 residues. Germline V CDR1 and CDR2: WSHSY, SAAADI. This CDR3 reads CASRDRADGNQPQHF. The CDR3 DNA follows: TGCGCCAGCAGGGACAGGGCGGATGGCAATCAGCCCCAGCATTTT.

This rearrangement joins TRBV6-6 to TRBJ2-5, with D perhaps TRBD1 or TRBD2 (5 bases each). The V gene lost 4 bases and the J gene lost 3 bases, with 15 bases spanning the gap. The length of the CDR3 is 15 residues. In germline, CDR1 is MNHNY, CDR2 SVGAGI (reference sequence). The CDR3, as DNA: TGTGCCAGCAGTTTGGACTCCAGGGCTGAAGAGACCCAGTACTTC. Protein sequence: CASSLDSRAEETQYF.

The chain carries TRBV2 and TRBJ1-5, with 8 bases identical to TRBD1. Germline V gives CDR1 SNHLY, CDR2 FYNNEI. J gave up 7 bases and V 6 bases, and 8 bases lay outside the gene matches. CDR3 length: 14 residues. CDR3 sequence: CASRGGTGGQPQHF. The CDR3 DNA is TGTGCCAGCAGGGGGGGGACAGGCGGGCAGCCCCAGCATTTT.

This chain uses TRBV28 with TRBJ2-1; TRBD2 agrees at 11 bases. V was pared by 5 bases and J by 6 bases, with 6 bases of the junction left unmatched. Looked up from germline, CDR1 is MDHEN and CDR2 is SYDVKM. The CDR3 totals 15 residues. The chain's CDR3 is CASSILAGDPNEQFF. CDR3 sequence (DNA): TGTGCCAGCAGTATACTAGCGGGGGACCCCAATGAGCAGTTCTTC.